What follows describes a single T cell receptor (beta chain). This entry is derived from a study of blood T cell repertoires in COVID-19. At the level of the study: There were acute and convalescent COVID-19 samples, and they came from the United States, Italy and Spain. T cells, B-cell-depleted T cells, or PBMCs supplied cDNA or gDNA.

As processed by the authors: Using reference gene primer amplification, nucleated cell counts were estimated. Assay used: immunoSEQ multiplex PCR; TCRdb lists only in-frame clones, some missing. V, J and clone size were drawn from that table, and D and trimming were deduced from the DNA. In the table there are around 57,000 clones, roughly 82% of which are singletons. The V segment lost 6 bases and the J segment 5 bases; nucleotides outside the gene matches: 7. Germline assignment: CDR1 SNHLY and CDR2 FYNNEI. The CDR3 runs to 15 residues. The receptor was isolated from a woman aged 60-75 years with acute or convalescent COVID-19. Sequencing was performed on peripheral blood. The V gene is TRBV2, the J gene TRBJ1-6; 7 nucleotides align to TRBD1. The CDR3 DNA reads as TGTGCCAGCAGCGAGACAGGGAATGATAATTCACCCCTCCACTTT. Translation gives CASSETGNDNSPLHF.